This TCR beta chain was captured by sequencing in a study of shared clonotypes between healthy human individuals. CDR3 size: 14 residues. Trimming left V 5 bases short and J 2 bases short, with 12 bases between. Per the germline V gene, CDR1 is SGHVS and CDR2 is FQNEAQ. Study results and caveats: Generation probabilities of non-shared clonotypes were lower (relative to those shared by all four donors).

Data came from immunoSEQ multiplex PCR; TCRdb stores just in-frame clones and leaves some out. The data show roughly 850,000 clones, roughly 96% seen once. Concerning this clone: As yet, its antigen is unknown.

Naive CD8 cells lacked CD45RO and underwent positive selection for CCR7, leaving out terminally differentiated effector memory CD45RA+ cells. The rearrangement uses TRBV7-8 and TRBJ1-1; D gene uncertain. The TCR was taken from a man aged 25 to 40 in good health. Specimen: naive CD8+ T cells sorted from blood. The CDR3 DNA reads TGTGCCAGCAGCCCCCGTCCCAGTAACACTGAAGCTTTCTTT. It codes for CASSPRPSNTEAFF. Together with reference TRBV7-8 and TRBJ1-1, the CDR3 gives the full variable domain: GAGVSQSPRYKVAKRGQDVALRCDPISGHVSLFWYQQALGQGPEFLTYFQNEAQLDKSGLPSDRFFAERPEGSVSTLKIQRTQQEDSAVYLCASSPRPSNTEAFFGQGTRLTVV.